A selection of T cell receptor beta chains follows, all from one sample in a study of metastatic and nonmetastatic thyroid tumors. TCRdb used MiXCR to call clones anew from the PCR reads. The data show 15,000 to 20,000 clones, roughly a quarter seen once. Sequenced sample: adjacent normal tissue. All receptors come from a female donor with papillary thyroid cancer or a benign thyroid nodule (not recorded which). Some clones in this sample may be carry-over from other donors' samples. Each CDR3 is given with its conserved first and last residue. A D gene is named only where the DNA matches it firmly. A row's size may be missing; if present it is once, few, many or a size class.

j_call	d_call	clone_size	v_call	cdr3_nt	cdr3_aa
TRBJ2-7	NA	many	TRBV2	TGTGCCAGCAGGTCGGGGACTCAATCCTACGAGCAGTACTTC	CASRSGTQSYEQYF
TRBJ2-7	NA	few	TRBV20-1	TGCAGTCACTATGTCCCCCTAGAGCCCGAGCAGTACTTC	CSHYVPLEPEQYF
TRBJ1-6	NA	few	TRBV5-1	TGCGCCAGCAGCTCTTTTGACCGAAGTTCACCCCTCCACTTT	CASSSFDRSSPLHF
TRBJ2-5	NA	NA	TRBV7-2	TGTGCCAGCAGCTTAGGGACAGAGCAAGAGACCCAGTACTTC	CASSLGTEQETQYF
TRBJ1-4	TRBD1	few	TRBV5-1	TGCGCCAGCAGCTTACAGGGGGGAGATAATGAAAAACTGTTTTTT	CASSLQGGDNEKLFF
TRBJ1-2	NA	NA	TRBV27	TGTGCCAGCAGTTTATCAGTTGGGCTGTCATCGGGGGGGCGGCTATCTGGCTACACCTTC	CASSLSVGLSSGGRLSGYTF
TRBJ1-2	TRBD1	few	TRBV24-1	TGTGCCACCAGTGACGCCCGACAGGGGTTGCATGGCTACACCTTC	CATSDARQGLHGYTF
TRBJ1-1	TRBD1	large	TRBV6-1	TGTGCCAGCAGGACCCGGACAGGTGCGAACACTGAAGCTTTCTTT	CASRTRTGANTEAFF
TRBJ2-7	TRBD2	many	TRBV5-1	TGCGCCAGCAGCTTGGGGGACTACAGCTCTAGCGAGCAGTACTTC	CASSLGDYSSSEQYF
TRBJ2-1	TRBD1	few	TRBV12-5	TGTGCTAGTGTCAGGCATGGCGGGACAGGGGCAAATGAGCAGTTCTTC	CASVRHGGTGANEQFF
TRBJ2-1	NA	NA	TRBV7-9	TGTGCCAGCAGCTTAGAGGGGGGCAATGAGCAGTTCTTC	CASSLEGGNEQFF
TRBJ1-1	NA	few	TRBV20-1	TGCAGTGCTAGAGGTGGCGGGGCCAGCGCCGGTACTGTGAACACTGAAGCTTTCTTT	CSARGGGASAGTVNTEAFF
TRBJ1-6	NA	many	TRBV6-1	TGTGCCAGTAACAGGGCCAGAATGGGATCACCCCTCCACTTT	CASNRARMGSPLHF
TRBJ2-3	NA	NA	TRBV2	TGTGCCAGCAGTGTATCAGCGAAGGGAACAGATACGCAGTATTTT	CASSVSAKGTDTQYF
TRBJ2-7	NA	NA	TRBV12-3/TRBV12-4	TGTGCCAGCACCCCCACCGCATACGGAGTCTCCTACGAGCAGTACTTC	CASTPTAYGVSYEQYF
TRBJ1-5	TRBD1	few	TRBV10-3	TGTGCCATCAGTGATCCGCGGGACAGGGGCAATCAGCCCCAGCATTTT	CAISDPRDRGNQPQHF